This T cell receptor (beta chain) is from a study of shared clonotypes between healthy human individuals. The overall study: The composition of the donors was a couple of women and a few men aged 18 to 49. Study-wide results and limits: Only blood samples were collected, and tissue repertoires likely differ. Genetic and exposure-history diversity was limited by the small donor number.

Germline loops: CDR1 MNHEY, CDR2 SMNVEV (reference sequence). This CDR3 is built from 15 residues. The V gene end was trimmed by 7 bases and the J gene end by 4 bases; junction bases not matched to a gene: 6. The authors' processing: Filtering of immunoSEQ junctional sequences could not match full-length read filtering. Assay: immunoSEQ multiplex PCR; the TCRdb copy retains only in-frame clones and omits some. That table gives V, J and clone size, and the DNA gave D and trimming. Of some 470,000 clones in the sample, less than 80% are singletons; the top ten hold approximately 13%. This clone has just one count. Its antigen is unknown.

This TCR was sampled from a woman in her forties in good health. Some clones in this sample may be carry-over from other donors' samples. The chain joins TRBV27 to TRBJ2-7, with 14 nucleotides matching TRBD2. Input material: PBMCs. The CDR3 DNA reads as TGTGCCAGCAAACTGGGGACTAGCGGGAGTTACGAGCAGTACTTC. Protein sequence: CASKLGTSGSYEQYF.